Sequencing of this T cell receptor beta chain was carried out in a study of CD8 T cells in Susac syndrome (dated by TCRdb to about 2019). Concerning the study at large: Of the Susac syndrome patients who were sequenced, roughly 6 had clinically active disease and eight were in clinical remission. Susac syndrome patients were therapy-naive, on corticosteroids (some also receiving IVIg), or on IVIg alone at blood withdrawal. Whether CD8+ T cell activation and differentiation in Susac syndrome was antigen driven was tested using repertoire sequencing. Study-level results and caveats: The CD4+ T cell repertoire of patients with Susac syndrome showed no detectable clonal expansion. The study acknowledged that relatively few individuals were included in the TCR sequencing and HLA analysis.

Peripheral blood CD8+ and CD4+ T cells from healthy donors, Susac syndrome patients and multiple sclerosis patients were profiled by high-throughput TCR beta sequencing. The Susac syndrome patients fulfilled recently defined diagnostic criteria for either definite or probable disease. Bulk CD8+ and CD4+ T cells were purified by magnetic negative isolation, while CD8+ TEMRA cells were enriched using FACS. Blood was drawn into EDTA tubes, processed within 24 hours, and PBMCs were isolated by density gradient centrifugation. PBMCs intended for TCR sequencing were cryopreserved in liquid nitrogen and thawed later in a water bath at 37 degrees C. The sorted or isolated CD4+, CD8+ and CD8+ TEMRA cells had a purity of 90% or higher. Taken from cysteine to phenylalanine, the CDR3 has 14 residues. The DNA shown is the 42-base CDR3, in frame from base 1. For CDR1 and CDR2, the germline V gene (reference sequence) lists GTSNPN and SVGIG. Here V drops 4 bases and J drops 5 bases, and the junction holds 9 bases not matched to any gene.

In regard to this clonotype: Its target antigen remains unknown. No base qualities exist here, and no much larger clone lies one base off it.

RNA was extracted with the RNeasy kit and roughly 0.45 to 1 ug was reverse transcribed using random hexamers. The immunoSEQ multiplex PCR assay, which covers 54 Vbeta and 13 Jbeta segments, was used to amplify TCR beta CDR3 regions. PCR amplification bias was corrected by using a synthetic template baseline for primer optimization and computational correction. The paper's processing steps were these. Reads were annotated to V, D and J genes per IMGT and analyzed with immunoSEQ Analyzer, keeping only productive sequences. To calculate clonality, Shannon entropy was normalized by log2 of the number of productive unique sequences and then subtracted from one. For each patient and control, public and private clones were evaluated within the 100 most prevalent clones. Clones were defined as Susac-specific when absent from the healthy and MS cohorts, from some 1,100 published viral clones and from other ImmuneACCESS disease sequences. The raw public reads went through TCRdb reprocessing: fastp at Q25, MiXCR clone calling, in-frame beta chains kept. Records with the same CDR3 protein are collapsed into one entry carrying the most frequent genes and DNA. V and J calls and clone size were set by TCRdb, not the authors. This sample lists 180,000 or so distinct CDR3 sequences; roughly 94% were detected once. Of the sample, 0.085% to 0.1% is held by the ten largest clones.

The sequence came from a human donor with Susac syndrome. Sequencing was performed on CD4+ T cells from PBMCs. The chain was built from TRBV30 and TRBJ2-7, and 9 bases in between align with TRBD2. At the DNA level, the sequence is TGTGCCTGGACCCGGGGGAGACTAGCGGACGAGCAGTACTTC. Translated, it gives CAWTRGRLADEQYF.